This TCR beta chain stems from a study of T cell responses to AZD1222 COVID-19 vaccine. This CDR3 is 12 amino acids long. Looked up from germline, CDR1 is MDHEN and CDR2 is SYDVKM. Trimming removed 7 bases at V and 9 bases at J, with 13 bases between. Broader study findings: At 160-218 and 743-854, vaccine-associated CD4 TCRs were dominant, and they spanned spike.

With regard to this clone: What it binds is not known.

Repertoires were generated with immunoSEQ multiplex PCR, while TCRdb's copy carries only in-frame clones and drops some. The data show fewer than 120,000 clones, 65% to 85% seen once. V is TRBV28 and J is TRBJ1-5, with no clear D. The source is an adult in good health. Sequenced material: peripheral blood, taken on day 0 of AZD1222 vaccination. CDR3 nucleotide sequence: TGTGCCAGCAAGGTTAGCGCAAGGCCCCAGCATTTT. As protein: CASKVSARPQHF.